The entry that follows covers one T cell receptor beta chain sequence. The antigen is unknown. V shed 0 bases and J shed 1 base, with 7 bases lying between them. The CDR3 has 14 amino acids. Germline CDR1 SGDLS, CDR2 YYNGEE. The data were taken from a study of T cell repertoires and HLA-DP antigens. At the level of the study: In vitro CD4+ alloreactivity was against HeLa-presented HLA-DP.

The protocol was immunoSEQ multiplex PCR, while the TCRdb copy is restricted to in-frame clones and leaves out a portion. The sample comprises some 120,000 clones, 80% to 95% of which are singletons, and 0.25% to 0.3% rests with the top ten. Study results and caveats: Average cumulative frequency of previously undetected clones was over 30% against one allele and roughly 49% against the other. Pre-culture clonality, approximately 0.04, was far below sorted CD137+ clonality of roughly 0.4.

The clonotype originates from a woman between 18 and 30 years old in good health and CMV-seronegative. This chain links TRBV9 with TRBJ1-1, with D uncertain. Sequencing used CD4+ T cells from PBMCs. CDR3 region: CASSVDHGNTEAFF. The CDR3, as DNA: TGTGCCAGCAGCGTAGACCACGGGAACACTGAAGCTTTCTTT.